These T cell receptor beta chains were read from a single sample in a study of cytomegalovirus exposure and HLA in healthy donors. Data came from immunoSEQ multiplex PCR; TCRdb stores just in-frame clones and leaves some out. The sample has more than 110,000 clones, about four fifths seen once; the top ten hold around 4.1%. Input material: PBMCs. Source of these receptors: a man in his forties or fifties in good health and CMV-seropositive. Each CDR3 is given with its conserved first and last residue. The D gene is left open where the match is weak. The size of a clone is reported for some rows only, either as once, few or many, or as a class for expanded clones.

TRBV5-1,.,TRBJ1-4,.,TGCGCCAGCAGCTTGGACGGTGCAACTAATGAAAAACTGTTTTTT,CASSLDGATNEKLFF
TRBV5-8,.,TRBJ1-6,.,TGTGCCAGCAGCTCCCAGTCTGGCGGAAGGTCACCCCTCCACTTT,CASSSQSGGRSPLHF
TRBV19,.,TRBJ2-1,.,TGTGCCAGTAGTCGGGGCAATGAGCAGTTCTTC,CASSRGNEQFF
TRBV7-9,.,TRBJ2-1,.,TGTGCCAGCAGCTTACCGGGCCGGAGGAGCTCCTACAATGAGCAGTTCTTC,CASSLPGRRSSYNEQFF
TRBV4-2,.,TRBJ1-2,.,TGTGCCAGCAGCCAAGAAACATGGGAGTATGGCTACACCTTC,CASSQETWEYGYTF
TRBV4-1,.,TRBJ2-7,.,TGCGCCAGCAGCCAAGATCCGAACAGAGACGAGCAGTACTTC,CASSQDPNRDEQYF
TRBV9,.,TRBJ1-1,TRBD1,TGTGCCAGCAGCGCCACCGGGACAGGGGGAAGGGCTGAAGCTTTCTTT,CASSATGTGGRAEAFF
TRBV5-4,.,TRBJ2-7,.,TGTGCCAGCAGCTTATATCGAGCGGCCTACGAGCAGTACTTC,CASSLYRAAYEQYF
TRBV7-6,.,TRBJ2-1,TRBD1,TGTGCCAGCAGCCCTAGCCAGGACAGGGAGGTTCCTCGTGAGCAGTTCTTC,CASSPSQDREVPREQFF
TRBV5-1,.,TRBJ1-2,TRBD1,TGCGCCAGCAGTCCCGGACAGGGGGCGTACTATGGCTACACCTTC,CASSPGQGAYYGYTF
TRBV12-5,.,TRBJ1-2,.,TGTGCTAGTGGTTTCAGGGGTAATGGCTACACCTTC,CASGFRGNGYTF
TRBV11-3,.,TRBJ1-1,.,TGTGCCAGCAGCTTAGGGAGGGGCGCCGCTTTCTTT,CASSLGRGAAFF
TRBV5-6,once,TRBJ2-1,TRBD2,TGTGCCAGCAGCCTCGCCTTAAAGGCTAGCGGAAACAATGAGCAGTTCTTC,CASSLALKASGNNEQFF
TRBV6-5,.,TRBJ2-7,TRBD1,TGTGCCAGCAGTTACTGGGGACAGGGGGCGTCCGAGCAGTACTTC,CASSYWGQGASEQYF
TRBV7-8,.,TRBJ2-1,TRBD1,TGTGCCAGCACCCACAGGGGTACATGGAATGAGCAGTTCTTC,CASTHRGTWNEQFF
TRBV9,.,TRBJ2-1,TRBD2,TGTGCCAGCACCCCGGGGGGTAACAATGAGCAGTTCTTC,CASTPGGNNEQFF
TRBV7-8,once,TRBJ2-3,TRBD2,TGTGCCAGCAGCTTAACGGGGACTAGCGGGGGCCTCACAGATACGCAGTATTTT,CASSLTGTSGGLTDTQYF
TRBV7-8,.,TRBJ2-7,TRBD2,TGTGCCAGCAGCGACGGACTAGCAGCCTACGAGCAGTACTTC,CASSDGLAAYEQYF
TRBV6-6,.,TRBJ1-5,TRBD1,TGTGCCAGCAGTTACCGACAGGGGGGGGAAACACAGCCCCAGCATTTT,CASSYRQGGETQPQHF
TRBV15,.,TRBJ1-5,.,TGTGCCACCAGCAGAGAAATTAATCTCTATAGCAATCAGCCCCAGCATTTT,CATSREINLYSNQPQHF
TRBV5-1,.,TRBJ1-4,TRBD1,TGCGCCAGCAGCTTTCTCCGGAGACAGGGAGCAACTAATGAAAAACTGTTTTTT,CASSFLRRQGATNEKLFF
TRBV2,.,TRBJ1-2,.,TGTGCCAGCAGTGAAAACAGGGAAGGTGGCTACACCTTC,CASSENREGGYTF
TRBV6-1,.,TRBJ2-7,TRBD1,TGTGCCAGCAAACGGAGGGGACAGGCTCCCTACGAGCAGTACTTC,CASKRRGQAPYEQYF
TRBV9,once,TRBJ2-7,TRBD1,TGTGCCAGCAGCCCGCGGACAGGGACCTACGAGCAGTACTTC,CASSPRTGTYEQYF
TRBV7-6,.,TRBJ2-5,.,TGTGCCAGCAGCTTAGTTGGGCAACAAGAGACCCAGTACTTC,CASSLVGQQETQYF
TRBV9,.,TRBJ2-1,.,TGTGCCAGCAGCGTAGCTACGTTGATTCGGGGTAATGAGCAGTTCTTC,CASSVATLIRGNEQFF
TRBV7-9,few,TRBJ1-1,TRBD1,TGTTCCAGCAGCTTAAACACAGGGGCGCAAGCTTTCTTT,CSSSLNTGAQAFF
TRBV27,.,TRBJ2-1,.,TGTGCCAGCAGTGCCCGGGACAATTGGAGGAATGAGCAGTTCTTC,CASSARDNWRNEQFF
TRBV7-2,.,TRBJ1-5,.,TGTGCCAGCAGCCCCATGGGGAGGGGCAATCAGCCCCAGCATTTT,CASSPMGRGNQPQHF
TRBV13,.,TRBJ2-5,.,TGTGCCAGCATCCGAGGGGAGACCCAGTACTTC,CASIRGETQYF
TRBV4-3,.,TRBJ2-1,TRBD1,TGCGCCAGCAGCCAAGATCAGGGACAGGGGGCTCGTTTCTACAATGAGCAGTTCTTC,CASSQDQGQGARFYNEQFF
TRBV6-6,.,TRBJ1-1,TRBD1,TGTGCCAGCAGGGGACAGGGGTGGGAGACTGAAGCTTTCTTT,CASRGQGWETEAFF
TRBV9,.,TRBJ2-2,.,TGTGCCAGCAGCGTAGATCTGGCGGGAAAGAACACCGGGGAGCTGTTTTTT,CASSVDLAGKNTGELFF